This TCR beta chain emerged from a study of regulatory T cells in long-lasting Graves disease. Time point reported: persistent/refractory GD, antithyroid drugs over 5 years with positive TRAb. The TCR library used RNA extracted from PBMCs. This clonotype was counted ten times or more. Arm-PCR of CDR3 regions and iRepertoire HTBI primers were the basis on which TCR beta libraries were built. TCRdb fed the multiplex PCR reads into MiXCR, producing one record per CDR3 protein. The sample lists roughly 490,000 distinct CDR3 sequences; approximately 23% were seen once. The CDR3 has 15 residues. Trimming stripped 1 base from V and 1 base from J, with 8 bases between. Germline CDR1 and CDR2: PRHDT and FYEKMQ (reference sequence).

The chain employs TRBV13 and TRBJ2-4; D not resolved. The starting material was peripheral blood mononuclear cells (PBMCs), obtained when the disease was refractory, from a patient treated with antithyroid drugs. The TCR comes from a female donor with Graves disease. DNA of the CDR3: TGTGCCAGCAGCTTAGAGGCAGAGGCCAAAAACATTCAGTACTTC. Translation gives CASSLEAEAKNIQYF.